The entry that follows covers one TCR beta chain sequence. The antigen remains unidentified. The data stem from a study of post-analysis software for immune sequencing data. Germline V lookup: CDR1 MNHEY, CDR2 SMNVEV (reference sequence). The CDR3 runs 16 residues. Trimming removed 0 bases at V and 0 bases at J, with 10 bases between. Each TCR beta cDNA library carried unique molecular identifiers. T cells numbering about 0.95 to 11 million gave rise to around 500,000 cDNA molecules. From the PCR reads, TCRdb called clonotypes with MiXCR, one entry per CDR3 protein. This sample has about 540,000 distinct CDR3 sequences, with approximately 31% found just once. Broader study findings: Normalized Chao1 diversity was significantly reduced in patients versus controls. Five or six TRBV segments were significantly more frequent in patients than in controls. TRBV5-6, TRBV5-1 and TRBV20-1 were among these segments.

Sequenced: blood. The V and J genes are TRBV27 and TRBJ2-3; possibly TRBD2 for D (6 bases). The clonotype originates from a girl between 2 and 17 years old with multiple sclerosis. The chain's CDR3 is CASSLSGGVSTDTQYF. The DNA of the CDR3 is TGTGCCAGCAGTTTATCGGGCGGGGTGAGCACAGATACGCAGTATTTT.